This TCR beta chain was retrieved from a study of T cells after posttransplantation cyclophosphamide. Method: immunoSEQ multiplex PCR; TCRdb's copy keeps in-frame clones and lacks some. The sample contains approximately 39,000 clones, none occurring once; around 1.2% lies in the top ten. The CDR3 is 16 residues long. V shed 3 bases and J shed 2 bases, with 12 bases lying between them. Germline CDR1 SGDLS, CDR2 YYNGEE. Study-wide findings and caveats: Recipient CMV seropositivity and CMV reactivation strongly tracked TRB clonality.

For this clone: Its antigen is undetermined.

The chain links TRBV9 to TRBJ1-6, with D possibly TRBD1 on 6 matching bases. The sequence came from a girl aged 5 to 17 in good health, CMV-negative, and a related stem cell transplant donor. Sequencing input: PBMCs. DNA for the CDR3: TGTGCCAGCAGCGCCGGACAGTCCCCCTATAATTCACCCCTCCACTTT. Translation gives CASSAGQSPYNSPLHF.